The present TCR beta chain was sequenced within a study of cytomegalovirus exposure and HLA in healthy donors. The PCR had 60 Vbeta and 13 Jbeta primers. Libraries were prepared by immunoSEQ multiplex PCR; TCRdb keeps only in-frame clonotypes and omits some of them. Found here are fewer than 250,000 clones, about four fifths of them singletons; the top ten hold about 4.6%. The V and J ends lost 1 base and 6 bases respectively, with 14 bases between them. This CDR3 comprises 15 residues. Per the germline V gene, CDR1 is MGHRA and CDR2 is YSYEKL. The source material was PBMCs. The rearrangement links TRBV4-1 to TRBJ2-3; no clear D. The clonotype was recovered from a man aged 25 to 40 in good health and CMV-seropositive. CDR3 bases: TGCGCCAGCAGCCAAGGATATGGTGCGGCGGATACGCAGTATTTT. Its protein is CASSQGYGAADTQYF.